The 25 T cell receptor beta chains presented below share a single source sample, sequenced in a study of shared clonotypes between healthy human individuals (dated by TCRdb to 2020 to 2022). The method was the immunoSEQ multiplex PCR assay. In its TCRdb copy, this immuneACCESS table keeps in-frame sequences only and misses some clones. Where compared with another copy, unresolved V genes explain less than half of these, and the others have no known cause. This sample lists about 2.3 million clones; more than 85% were detected once. About 0.39% of the sample is held by the ten biggest clonotypes. The sequencing sample was made of naive CD4+ T cells from PBMCs. What this sample's cell subset or site label stands for: CD45RA+ positively selected. The receptors come from a man aged 18-30 years in good health. Some clones in this sample may be carry-over from other donors' samples.

As for this clone: The sample has other DNA sequences that encode this CDR3 too. The chain couples TRBV18 to TRBJ2-1; D tentatively fits TRBD1 or TRBD2 (5 bases each). In germline, CDR1 is KGHSH, CDR2 LQKENI. The V end was cut by 0 bases, the J end by 7 bases, with 7 bases between. The CDR3 extends over 13 amino acids. The CDR3 nucleotides are TGTGCCAGCTCACCACCGGGGGTTAATGAGCAGTTCTTC. Its protein product is CASSPPGVNEQFF.

The chain links TRBV12-5 to TRBJ2-1, with D possibly being TRBD2 (5 bases). V lost 3 bases and J 7 bases, leaving 10 bases between the germline ends. This CDR3 is 13 amino acids long. The germline gives CDR1 LGHNT, CDR2 FRNRAP. CDR3 nucleotides: TGTGCTAGTGGTTTCGAGGGTGGTAATGAGCAGTTCTTC. Protein sequence: CASGFEGGNEQFF.

The V gene is TRBV6-4, the J gene TRBJ2-1; no firm D call. CDR1 is MRHNA and CDR2 is SNTAGT in the germline V gene. The CDR3 loop spans 13 amino acids. Trimming left V 5 bases short and J 4 bases short, with 9 bases between. CDR3 sequence: CASSNEGYNEQFF. The CDR3 region has the DNA TGTGCCAGCAGTAATGAAGGTTACAATGAGCAGTTCTTC.

This chain links TRBV5-1 with TRBJ1-4; 12 nucleotides align to TRBD1. This CDR3 has 15 amino acids. Per the germline V gene, CDR1 is SGHRS and CDR2 is YFSETQ. With 4 bases clipped from V and 8 bases from J, the junction kept 6 bases outside the gene matches. The CDR3 DNA reads TGCGCCAGCAGCGGCGGGACAGGGGGCGTCGAAAAACTGTTTTTT. Amino acid sequence: CASSGGTGGVEKLFF.

The rearrangement joins TRBV7-9 to TRBJ2-7, with TRBD2 matching 7 bases. The germline CDR1 and CDR2 sequences are SEHNR and FQNEAQ (reference sequence). This CDR3 spans 18 amino acids. Trimming cost V 2 bases and J 7 bases; bases outside gene matches: 20. CDR3 nucleotide sequence: TGTGCCAGCAGCTTACGACTAGCCGACTACCCGGGGCGGGGGGAGCAGTACTTC. It translates to CASSLRLADYPGRGEQYF.

J is TRBJ2-4 and V is TRBV28; TRBD2 is a possible D gene (6 bases). V lost 2 bases, J lost 0 bases, and 8 bases lay in between. The CDR3 runs to 15 residues. Germline CDR1 MDHEN, CDR2 SYDVKM. The CDR3, as DNA: TGTGCCAGCAGTTTAGGAGGGGCAGCCAAAAACATTCAGTACTTC. This translates into CASSLGGAAKNIQYF.

With respect to this clone: Within the sample, other DNA sequences also encode this same CDR3. This chain joins TRBV5-1 and TRBJ2-5; TRBD1 agrees at 7 bases. The CDR3 consists of 14 residues. Looked up from germline, CDR1 is SGHRS and CDR2 is YFSETQ. With V trimmed by 2 bases and J by 3 bases, 4 bases remained unmatched. CDR3 bases: TGCGCCAGCAGCTTAGGGACAGCGAAAGAGACCCAGTACTTC. It codes for CASSLGTAKETQYF.

This chain uses TRBV18 with TRBJ2-6, with D uncertain. From germline, CDR1 is KGHSH and CDR2 LQKENI. V was shortened by 2 bases and J by 0 bases, with 17 bases between the two germline ends. The CDR3 contains 19 residues. CDR3 nucleotides: TGTGCCAGCTCACCATTTTCACACCAAACACTCTCTGGGGCCAACGTCCTGACTTTC. This encodes CASSPFSHQTLSGANVLTF.

This rearrangement joins TRBV2 to TRBJ2-2, with TRBD1 matching over 7 bases. Germline loops: CDR1 SNHLY, CDR2 FYNNEI. Unmatched junction bases numbered 12, after V lost 7 bases and J lost 4 bases. The CDR3 runs to 16 residues. The CDR3 loop is CASTRRTGSTTGELFF. Written as DNA, the CDR3 is TGTGCCAGCACTCGGAGGACAGGATCGACCACCGGGGAGCTGTTTTTT.

The chain joins TRBV5-1 to TRBJ2-1; tentatively, D is TRBD2 (6 bases). V was pared by 4 bases and J by 6 bases, with 17 bases between. From germline, CDR1 is SGHRS and CDR2 YFSETQ. The CDR3 has 15 amino acids. The CDR3 DNA is TGCGCCAGCAGCCCTGAACCCACTAGCTCCAATGAGCAGTTCTTC. This encodes CASSPEPTSSNEQFF. The full variable domain, its missing parts supplied by reference TRBV5-1 and TRBJ2-1, is KAGVTQTPRYLIKTRGQQVTLSCSPISGHRSVSWYQQTPGQGLQFLFEYFSETQRNKGNFPGRFSGRQFSNSRSEMNVSTLELGDSALYLCASSPEPTSSNEQFFGPGTRLTVL.

The V gene is TRBV19, the J gene TRBJ1-2, with TRBD1 as a possible D gene (5 bases). This CDR3 has 16 residues. CDR1 is LNHDA, CDR2 SQIVND, per germline (reference sequence). Trimming removed 1 base at V and 6 bases at J, with 18 bases between. This CDR3 reads CASSIGGTLTADGYTF. DNA of the CDR3: TGTGCCAGTAGTATAGGGGGGACCCTCACGGCCGATGGCTACACCTTC.

The V gene is TRBV6-1, the J gene TRBJ2-1, with D perhaps TRBD2 (6 bases). Germline-derived CDR1 and CDR2 are MNHNS and SASEGT. V lost 6 bases to trimming and J lost 1 base, with 13 bases between them. This CDR3 spans 15 amino acids. CDR3 sequence reads: CASRTGTGSYNEQFF. The CDR3 DNA follows: TGTGCCAGCAGGACCGGGACTGGATCCTACAATGAGCAGTTCTTC.

V usage is TRBV18 and J usage is TRBJ2-3, with 9 bases fitting TRBD2. The germline V gene encodes CDR1 KGHSH and CDR2 LQKENI. This CDR3 has 15 amino acids. Germline trimming cut 3 bases from V and 4 bases from J; bases unmatched to any gene: 5. The chain's CDR3 is CASSPRTSEPDTQYF. The CDR3 coding sequence is TGTGCCAGCTCACCGCGGACTAGCGAACCAGATACGCAGTATTTT.

The rearrangement joins TRBV28 to TRBJ1-5, with a possible D match to TRBD1 (6 bases). CDR3 length equals 15 residues. Trimming cost V 6 bases and J 2 bases, with 14 bases left between them. Germline CDR1 and CDR2: MDHEN and SYDVKM. The CDR3 DNA is TGTGCCAGCAGCCCCGGGGGGGCCCGCAATCAGCCCCAGCATTTT. It is translated as CASSPGGARNQPQHF.

This clone was counted a single time. J is TRBJ2-7 and V is TRBV21-1. TRBV21-1 is termed a pseudogene. The CDR3 has 13 amino acids. CDR3: CASSKVAKAEQYF. CDR3 DNA sequence: TGTGCCAGCAGCAAAGTGGCAAAGGCCGAGCAGTACTTC.

This clone was observed a single time. The CDR3 loop is CASSGPRVYGYTF. The CDR3 bases are TGTGCCAGCAGCGGCCCCCGGGTCTATGGCTACACCTTC. The J gene is TRBJ1-2, the V gene TRBV28, with D unresolved. Trimming removed 6 bases from V and 4 bases from J, with 12 bases in between. Germline V gene sequence: CDR1 MDHEN, CDR2 SYDVKM. The length of the CDR3 is 13 residues.

The rearrangement uses TRBV10-2 and TRBJ2-7, with a possible D match to TRBD1 (7 bases). This CDR3 is built from 14 residues. Germline CDR1 reads WSHSY; CDR2 reads SAAADI. Trimming removed 8 bases from V and 3 bases from J, with 17 bases in between. The CDR3 region is CASAGWGQYYEQYF. The CDR3 DNA reads as TGCGCCAGCGCGGGGTGGGGACAGTACTACGAGCAGTACTTC.

The chain is built from TRBV5-4 and TRBJ1-1; possibly TRBD1 for D (6 bases). The CDR3 is 18 amino acids. Between the trimmed V and J ends, which lost 0 bases and 1 base, there was a span of 19 bases. CDR1 and CDR2 from the germline V gene are SGHNT and YYREEE (reference sequence). The CDR3 region has the DNA TGTGCCAGCAGCTTGGGGTCCCCTTTCGGGGGGGCGAACACTGAAGCTTTCTTT. It is translated as CASSLGSPFGGANTEAFF. Using reference TRBV5-4 and TRBJ1-1 for the parts outside the CDR3, the full variable domain is ETGVTQSPTHLIKTRGQQVTLRCSSQSGHNTVSWYQQALGQGPQFIFQYYREEENGRGNFPPRFSGLQFPNYSSELNVNALELDDSALYLCASSLGSPFGGANTEAFFGQGTRLTVV.

V usage is TRBV9 and J usage is TRBJ2-5; 7 positions agree with TRBD1. The J segment lost 2 bases and the V segment lost 0 bases, leaving 7 bases of the junction unmatched. Germline loops: CDR1 SGDLS, CDR2 YYNGEE. The CDR3 covers 16 residues. CDR3 loop: CASSVVGGGFQETQYF. Written as DNA, the CDR3 is TGTGCCAGCAGCGTAGTAGGGGGCGGTTTTCAAGAGACCCAGTACTTC.

This sequence joins TRBV2 and TRBJ1-2; TRBD1 agrees at 7 bases. The CDR3 is 14 residues long. Trimming cost V 2 bases and J 6 bases; bases outside gene matches: 6. Germline CDR1 SNHLY, CDR2 FYNNEI. Here the CDR3 DNA reads TGTGCCAGCAGTGAACTGAGGGGGCGACATGGCTACACCTTC. The encoded protein is CASSELRGRHGYTF.

The J gene is TRBJ1-1, the V gene TRBV25-1; D not certain. This CDR3 is 16 amino acids long. The V gene's germline CDR1 is MGHDK and CDR2 SYGVNS. V lost 6 bases and J lost 1, with 18 bases in between. CDR3 region: CASSPFGNSPNTEAFF. The CDR3 nucleotides are TGTGCCAGCAGCCCCTTCGGGAACAGCCCGAACACTGAAGCTTTCTTT.

This rearrangement joins TRBV9 to TRBJ1-5, with D unresolved. The CDR3 is made up of 13 amino acids. Per germline, CDR1 SGDLS and CDR2 YYNGEE. With 4 bases removed from V and 4 bases from J, the gap between germline ends came to 9 bases. Written as DNA, the CDR3 is TGTGCCAGCAGCCGGGGTATAAATCAGCCCCAGCATTTT. Translated: CASSRGINQPQHF.

Of note for this clone: At the DNA level, this CDR3 is encoded by other sequences in the same sample as well. The V and J genes are TRBV27 and TRBJ2-5, with 10 nucleotides matching TRBD2. The V segment lost 3 bases and the J segment 5 bases; nucleotides outside the gene matches: 3. Germline V gives CDR1 MNHEY, CDR2 SMNVEV (reference sequence). This CDR3 spans 14 amino acids. In DNA, the CDR3 is TGTGCCAGCAGTTTGCTAGCGGGGGTGGAGACCCAGTACTTC. Protein sequence: CASSLLAGVETQYF.

The genes are TRBV28 and TRBJ2-4, with D possibly being TRBD1 (6 bases). Germline lookup yields CDR1 MDHEN and CDR2 SYDVKM. CDR3 length equals 15 residues. Trimming took off 2 bases at V and 6 bases at J, with 14 bases between the two ends. CDR3 amino acids: CASSLPPGAGNIQYF. CDR3 DNA: TGTGCCAGCAGTTTACCCCCAGGGGCAGGAAACATTCAGTACTTC. The full variable domain, rest sourced from reference TRBV28 and TRBJ2-4, is DVKVTQSSRYLVKRTGEKVFLECVQDMDHENMFWYRQDPGLGLRLIYFSYDVKMKEKGDIPEGYSVSREKKERFSLILESASTNQTSMYLCASSLPPGAGNIQYFGAGTRLSVL.

The chain carries TRBV5-4 and TRBJ2-7; 7 bases match TRBD2. CDR1 and CDR2 (germline): SGHNT, YYREEE (reference sequence). V was clipped by 4 bases and J by 3 bases; unmatched bases: 7. The CDR3 spans 14 residues. The CDR3 nucleotides read TGTGCCAGCAGCAAGACGGGGGGAAACTACGAGCAGTACTTC. Translated, it gives CASSKTGGNYEQYF.